The rows below give T cell receptor beta chains drawn from one sample of a study of blood T cell repertoires in COVID-19. Profiled with immunoSEQ multiplex PCR; TCRdb holds only in-frame clones, not every one. The sample gives 50,000 to 65,000 clones, about 88% of which show up once; over 0.8% is in the top ten. The sequenced sample consisted of peripheral blood. The receptors come from a man in his 70s with acute or convalescent COVID-19. The CDR3 runs from the conserved cysteine through the conserved F or W. The size field is filled for only some rows; it gives once, few, many or a size class.

j_call clone_size v_call cdr3_aa
TRBJ2-1 - TRBV24-1 CATRGQGLIEQFF
TRBJ1-1 - TRBV27 CASSPRGTGNTEAFF
TRBJ2-7 - TRBV7-8 CASSFTGSSEQYF
TRBJ2-5 - TRBV12-5 CASGPQRGTQYF
TRBJ2-7 once TRBV5-4 CASSSRLAGVDEQYF
TRBJ2-7 - TRBV6-1 CASSELKGAYEQYF
TRBJ1-4 - TRBV5-1 CASSLETGLNEKLFF
TRBJ1-2 - TRBV7-9 CASSLGGYYGYTF
TRBJ2-7 - TRBV5-1 CASSLVAGTSEQYF
TRBJ2-1 - TRBV29-1 CSVDLRGVYNEQFF
TRBJ2-7 - TRBV3-1/TRBV3-2 CASSLRTSGLNYEQYF
TRBJ1-4 - TRBV5-1 CASSLEFMGAANEKLFF
TRBJ2-2 once TRBV20-1 CSTGSSRLFF
TRBJ2-7 - TRBV7-7 CASSPTLAGPYEQYF
TRBJ2-7 - TRBV9 CASSPTTGAVHEQYF
TRBJ2-1 - TRBV12-5 CASGIGLVSYNEQFF
TRBJ2-1 - TRBV20-1 CSASGRTYNEQFF
TRBJ1-5 - TRBV25-1 CASSWGGQPQHF
TRBJ1-2 few TRBV12-3/TRBV12-4 CASSSGQGGGYTF
TRBJ1-6 - TRBV2 CASRGQPSPLHF
TRBJ2-7 - TRBV11-1 CASSPQLADLGYKQYF
TRBJ1-2 - TRBV19 CASSWEQGANGYTF
TRBJ1-2 - TRBV28 CASSQGDYGYTF
TRBJ1-2 - TRBV13 CASSLGQRNYGYTF
TRBJ1-5 - TRBV6-2/TRBV6-3 CASSYGRNSNQPQHF
TRBJ2-7 - TRBV6-5 CASSYLREQYF
TRBJ2-1 - TRBV10-2 CASSDYDAGSYNEQFF
TRBJ1-2 - TRBV6-5 CASSYAGATYGYTF
TRBJ2-5 - TRBV19 CASSIGLAGVETQYF
TRBJ1-1 - TRBV11-3 CASSLGRGSNTEAFF
TRBJ2-7 - TRBV5-1 CASSLGGQGDEQYF
TRBJ2-1 - TRBV7-9 CASTYTRGSGVNYNEQFF
TRBJ1-2 - TRBV6-2/TRBV6-3 CASSTLSLGGYGYTF
TRBJ1-3 once TRBV6-1 CASSEVAGSGNTIYF
TRBJ1-2 - TRBV6-1 CASSEALLEGYTF
TRBJ2-1 - TRBV20-1 CSASSRLSGGRSSYNEQFF
TRBJ2-5 - TRBV5-4 CASSPDRGPYQETQYF
TRBJ2-4 once TRBV2 CASRARVTKNIQYF
TRBJ1-1 - TRBV25-1 CASSERYTEAFF